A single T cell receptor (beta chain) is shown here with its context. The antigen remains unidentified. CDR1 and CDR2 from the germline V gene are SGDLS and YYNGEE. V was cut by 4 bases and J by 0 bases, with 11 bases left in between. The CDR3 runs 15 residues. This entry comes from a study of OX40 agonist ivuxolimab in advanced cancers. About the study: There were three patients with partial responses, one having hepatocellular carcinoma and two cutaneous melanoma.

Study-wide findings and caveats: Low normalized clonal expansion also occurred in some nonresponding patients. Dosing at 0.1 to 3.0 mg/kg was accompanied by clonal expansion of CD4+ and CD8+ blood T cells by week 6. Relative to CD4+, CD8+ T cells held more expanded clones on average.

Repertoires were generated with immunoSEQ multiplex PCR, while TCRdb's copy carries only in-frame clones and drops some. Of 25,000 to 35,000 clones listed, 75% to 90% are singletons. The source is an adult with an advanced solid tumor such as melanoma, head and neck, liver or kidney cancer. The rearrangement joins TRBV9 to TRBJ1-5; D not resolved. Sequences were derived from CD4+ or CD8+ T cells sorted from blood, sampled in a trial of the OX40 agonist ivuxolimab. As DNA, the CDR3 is TGTGCCAGCAGCCTCGGGCCTAATAGCAATCAGCCCCAGCATTTT. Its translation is CASSLGPNSNQPQHF.